Below, 31 T cell receptor beta chains from the same sample are listed, as sequenced in a study of vaccination and CD4 T cells after COVID-19. Scientists ran DNA taken from cultured CD4+ T cells through the Oncomine TCR Beta short-read assay for sequencing. TCRdb reprocessed the PCR reads with MiXCR, giving one entry per CDR3 protein. The sample lists 8,700 or so distinct CDR3 sequences; roughly 65% were seen once. Treatment of the sample: approximately 11-day PBMC culture with coronavirus spike peptide pools or control peptides (ViraFEST assay). The antigens for these receptors are not known. Specimen: CD4+ T cells from blood, cultured in vitro, collected before SARS-CoV-2 vaccination. Receptors were obtained from a human donor who had recovered from COVID-19.

V and J are TRBV27 and TRBJ2-7; D is possibly TRBD1 or TRBD2 (5 bases each). This CDR3 is built from 14 residues. With 6 bases removed from V and 3 bases from J, the gap between germline ends came to 15 bases. CDR1 is MNHEY, CDR2 SMNVEV, per germline (reference sequence). The CDR3 region is CASSLGTTNYEQYF. The CDR3 region has the DNA TGTGCCAGCAGCCTCGGGACCACGAACTACGAGCAGTACTTC.

This clonotype showed up just a few times. The chain couples TRBV20-1 to TRBJ2-1; TRBD1 is a possible D gene (5 bases). Germline V lookup: CDR1 DFQATT, CDR2 SNEGSKA (reference sequence). The CDR3 spans 15 residues. V dropped 1 base and J dropped 7 bases, with 17 bases sitting between them. For the CDR3, the DNA is TGCAGTGCTAGAGGTCGAAACGGTCAGGGAAATGAGCAGTTCTTC. This encodes CSARGRNGQGNEQFF.

The chain employs TRBV7-9 and TRBJ2-1; 7 bases fit TRBD2. V dropped 3 bases and J dropped 0; count of bases not matched to a gene: 11. This CDR3 is 18 amino acids long. Per the germline V gene, CDR1 is SEHNR and CDR2 is FQNEAQ (reference sequence). The DNA of the CDR3 is TGTGCCAGCAGCTTTAGAGGGAGGGCCCTAAGCTCCTACAATGAGCAGTTCTTC. Amino acids: CASSFRGRALSSYNEQFF. Full variable domain (rest looked up from reference TRBV7-9 and TRBJ2-1): DTGVSQNPRHKITKRGQNVTFRCDPISEHNRLYWYRQTLGQGPEFLTYFQNEAQLEKSRLLSDRFSAERPKGSFSTLEIQRTEQGDSAMYLCASSFRGRALSSYNEQFFGPGTRLTVL.

The CDR3 coding sequence is TGTGCCAGCAGCCAAGGTGGACAGGGGAAGCCCCAGCATTTT. Protein product: CASSQGGQGKPQHF. The V and J genes are TRBV14 and TRBJ1-5; 9 positions match TRBD1. V trimming: 1 base; J trimming: 8 bases; junction bases outside the gene matches: 3. CDR1 SGHDN and CDR2 FVKESK come from the germline V gene. The CDR3 sequence is 14 residues long.

J is TRBJ1-2 and V is TRBV5-4; D is possibly TRBD1 (5 bases). Looked up from germline, CDR1 is SGHNT and CDR2 is YYREEE (reference sequence). Between the trimmed V and J ends, which lost 6 bases and 2 bases, there was a span of 17 bases. This CDR3 region has 15 residues. The CDR3 DNA is TGTGCCAGCACCCTAGGAGGGACGATCAACTATGGCTACACCTTC. This gives the protein CASTLGGTINYGYTF.

Written as DNA, the CDR3 is TGTGCCAGCAGAAGACAGGTCGCAGATACGCAGTATTTT. Translating gives CASRRQVADTQYF. The rearrangement joins TRBV7-9 to TRBJ2-3; D might be TRBD1 (6 bases). In germline, CDR1 is SEHNR, CDR2 FQNEAQ (reference sequence). There are 13 residues in the CDR3. Trimming removed 6 bases at V and 4 bases at J, with 11 bases between.

This clonotype has a handful of counts. The chain recombines TRBV2 with TRBJ1-2; 9 bases agree with TRBD1. The CDR3 runs to 14 residues. V shed 0 bases and J 8 bases; nucleotides not matched to a gene: 4. In germline, CDR1 is SNHLY, CDR2 FYNNEI. The CDR3 protein is CASSEAWTGEGYTF. The CDR3 nucleotides read TGTGCCAGCAGTGAAGCCTGGACAGGGGAGGGCTACACCTTC.

This clonotype was observed a few times. The chain combines TRBV20-1 with TRBJ1-5, with 7 bases lining up with TRBD1. CDR1 is DFQATT, CDR2 SNEGSKA, per germline (reference sequence). V shed 6 bases and J 5 bases; nucleotides not matched to a gene: 10. The CDR3 runs to 14 residues. The CDR3, as DNA: TGCAGTGCCGATAGGGGGCGGCTCGATCAGCCCCAGCATTTT. Encoded protein: CSADRGRLDQPQHF.

CDR3 sequence: CASSHPPRQGANEQFF. The CDR3 bases are TGTGCCAGCAGCCATCCACCGAGACAGGGGGCCAATGAGCAGTTCTTC. The rearrangement links TRBV28 to TRBJ2-1, with 10 bases matching TRBD1. The CDR3 totals 16 residues. Germline CDR1 reads MDHEN; CDR2 reads SYDVKM. V was pared by 6 bases and J by 6 bases, with 11 bases of the junction left unmatched.

The J gene is TRBJ1-6, the V gene TRBV20-1; D is ambiguous. Germline V gives CDR1 DFQATT, CDR2 SNEGSKA (reference sequence). The CDR3 is 14 amino acids. Deletions cut 3 bases from V and 6 bases from J, with 12 bases between. The chain's CDR3 is CSARAQSINSPLHF. CDR3 DNA: TGCAGTGCTAGGGCACAGAGCATTAATTCACCCCTCCACTTT.

The J gene is TRBJ2-6, the V gene TRBV6-1, with unresolved D. V lost 2 bases and J lost 0, with 2 bases in between. Germline V gives CDR1 MNHNS, CDR2 SASEGT. The CDR3 is 14 residues long. The CDR3 here is CASSETSGANVLTF. The DNA for the CDR3 is TGTGCCAGCAGTGAAACCTCTGGGGCCAACGTCCTGACTTTC.

J is TRBJ2-5 and V is TRBV20-1, with TRBD1 matching 8 bases. V lost 5 bases and J lost 4; bases outside the gene matches: 6. CDR1 is DFQATT and CDR2 is SNEGSKA in the germline V gene (reference sequence). CDR3 length: 13 amino acids. In DNA form, the CDR3 reads TGCAGTGCTGGCAGGGGGCTGGGAGAGACCCAGTACTTC. Its protein is CSAGRGLGETQYF.

V usage is TRBV6-5 and J usage is TRBJ1-6; TRBD1 might be the D (5 bases). CDR3 size: 14 residues. V lost 2 bases and J lost 8, with 10 bases in between. Germline V gives CDR1 MNHEY, CDR2 SVGAGI. The CDR3 DNA follows: TGTGCCAGCAGTTACAGCAGGGATGATTCACCCCTCCACTTT. Protein: CASSYSRDDSPLHF.

The CDR3 reads CASSEAPRGSVQYF. The CDR3 DNA follows: TGTGCCAGCAGTGAAGCACCTCGGGGTAGCGTGCAGTACTTC. V usage is TRBV2 and J usage is TRBJ2-7; weak D call: TRBD2 (5 bases). The germline CDR1 and CDR2 sequences are SNHLY and FYNNEI. The CDR3 contains 14 residues. V lost 0 bases and J 9 bases, leaving 15 bases between the germline ends.

This rearrangement joins TRBV19 to TRBJ2-3, with TRBD2 identical over 8 bases. The CDR3 has 15 residues. V gave up 6 bases and J gave up 0 bases; unmatched junction bases: 5. Germline V gene lookup returns CDR1 LNHDA and CDR2 SQIVND (reference sequence). CDR3 in amino acids: CASRPGLVSTDTQYF. CDR3 DNA: TGTGCCAGTAGACCGGGACTAGTAAGCACAGATACGCAGTATTTT.

This chain uses TRBV20-1 with TRBJ2-3, with 16 bases matching TRBD2. With V trimmed by 0 bases and J by 3 bases, 18 bases remained unmatched. The germline gives CDR1 DFQATT, CDR2 SNEGSKA (reference sequence). The CDR3 spans 22 residues. CDR3 DNA sequence: TGCAGTGCTAGAGAGCCCCCAAGGGTCGGGACTAGCGGGAGGGTGATGACAGATACGCAGTATTTT. Its protein is CSAREPPRVGTSGRVMTDTQYF.

This chain connects TRBV28 to TRBJ1-5; 7 bases align to TRBD1. Looked up from germline, CDR1 is MDHEN and CDR2 is SYDVKM. The V segment lost 6 bases and the J segment 1 base; nucleotides outside the gene matches: 3. The CDR3 is made up of 14 amino acids. Here the CDR3 DNA reads TGTGCCAGCAGCAGGGGGGGGAGCAATCAGCCCCAGCATTTT. It specifies CASSRGGSNQPQHF.

The chain carries TRBV6-1 and TRBJ2-3; 7 bases are shared with TRBD1. V lost 6 bases, J lost 1 base, and 4 bases stayed unmatched. Germline CDR1 MNHNS, CDR2 SASEGT. CDR3 size: 14 residues. The CDR3 is CASRSQGGTDTQYF. CDR3 nucleotide sequence: TGTGCCAGCAGGAGTCAGGGGGGCACAGATACGCAGTATTTT.

The chain links TRBV2 to TRBJ2-5; unclear D gene. The CDR3 is made up of 11 amino acids. The germline V gene encodes CDR1 SNHLY and CDR2 FYNNEI. V lost 8 bases to trimming and J lost 5 bases, with 9 bases between them. CDR3 nucleotides: TGTGCCAGCTCCCCGCTCGAGACCCAGTACTTC. The encoded protein is CASSPLETQYF.

The rearrangement joins TRBV4-1 to TRBJ2-3; D uncertain. The germline CDR1 and CDR2 sequences are MGHRA and YSYEKL. Trimming cost V 6 bases and J 0 bases, with 25 bases left between them. This CDR3 is 19 amino acids long. CDR3 sequence (DNA): TGCGCCAGCAGTCCAAAACCCCGCCGGGCTAGTCAAAGCACAGATACGCAGTATTTT. Amino acid sequence: CASSPKPRRASQSTDTQYF.

Judged by abundance, this clonotype is medium-sized. The chain is built from TRBV6-1 and TRBJ2-3, with D perhaps TRBD1 (6 bases). CDR1 and CDR2 (germline): MNHNS, SASEGT. The CDR3 has 14 amino acids. V was clipped by 6 bases and J by 4 bases, with 14 bases between them. CDR3 in amino acids: CASRGRQEADTQYF. As DNA, the CDR3 is TGTGCCAGCAGGGGACGACAGGAGGCAGATACGCAGTATTTT.

J is TRBJ1-1 and V is TRBV2; TRBD1 matches at 7 bases. The germline V gene encodes CDR1 SNHLY and CDR2 FYNNEI. Trimming took 2 bases from V and 8 from J; bases not matched to a gene: 8. CDR3 size: 14 residues. CDR3: CASSEIGQEREAFF. The DNA of the CDR3 is TGTGCCAGCAGTGAAATCGGACAGGAGAGAGAAGCTTTCTTT.

The chain has TRBV10-1 and TRBJ1-2; 7 bases align to TRBD1. Germline lookup yields CDR1 WNHNN and CDR2 SYGVQD (reference sequence). This CDR3 comprises 16 residues. V shed 8 bases, J shed 4 bases, and the junction held 16 bases outside the gene matches. In DNA form, the CDR3 reads TGCGCCAGCTCCAGGAGGGGGAGGGGGCTTGGCTATGGCTACACCTTC. This sequence encodes CASSRRGRGLGYGYTF.

This clonotype was counted between two and nine times. The gene calls are TRBV7-9 and TRBJ1-6, with 9 bases aligning to TRBD1. V gave up 3 bases and J gave up 9 bases; unmatched junction bases: 6. Per germline, CDR1 SEHNR and CDR2 FQNEAQ (reference sequence). This CDR3 region has 15 residues. The CDR3 loop is CASSFLTGGGSPLHF. As DNA, the CDR3 is TGTGCCAGCAGCTTCCTGACAGGGGGTGGTTCACCCCTCCACTTT. Using reference TRBV7-9 and TRBJ1-6 for the parts outside the CDR3, the full variable domain is DTGVSQNPRHKITKRGQNVTFRCDPISEHNRLYWYRQTLGQGPEFLTYFQNEAQLEKSRLLSDRFSAERPKGSFSTLEIQRTEQGDSAMYLCASSFLTGGGSPLHFGNGTRLTVT.

A single count supports this clonotype. The CDR3 region has the DNA TGTGCCAGCAGTTACTTAACTAGCGGGAGAAATGAGCAGTTCTTC. Translating gives CASSYLTSGRNEQFF. The chain employs TRBV6-5 and TRBJ2-1, with 11 positions matching TRBD2. Trimming removed 1 base from V and 7 bases from J; junction bases left unmatched: 3. The CDR3 is 15 amino acids. Germline V CDR1 and CDR2: MNHEY, SVGAGI.

The V call is TRBV5-1, the J call TRBJ1-4; tentative D call: TRBD1 (6 bases). The CDR3 runs 13 residues. V gave up 0 bases and J gave up 13 bases, with 13 bases separating them. Germline CDR1 is SGHRS and CDR2 is YFSETQ. The DNA of the CDR3 is TGCGCCAGCAGCTTGGCCGGGGGGCGCGGACTGTTTTTT. It yields the protein CASSLAGGRGLFF.

This CDR3 reads CASSLAGQRNSPLHF. The CDR3 DNA sequence: TGTGCCAGCAGCTTAGCCGGACAGAGGAATTCACCCCTCCACTTT. V gene TRBV7-6 combines with J gene TRBJ1-6; D might be TRBD1 (6 bases). Germline values: CDR1 SGHVS, CDR2 FNYEAQ. Trimming took 0 bases from V and 7 from J, leaving 10 bases between them. This CDR3 is built from 15 residues.

This clonotype came up once. The V and J genes are TRBV5-4 and TRBJ2-1, with no clear D. CDR3 length: 13 residues. Trimming stripped 1 base from V and 3 bases from J, with 5 bases between. Looked up from germline, CDR1 is SGHNT and CDR2 is YYREEE (reference sequence). The CDR3 region is CASSLRFYNEQFF. CDR3 bases: TGTGCCAGCAGCTTGCGATTCTACAATGAGCAGTTCTTC.

The chain has TRBV20-1 and TRBJ1-1; D unresolved. Germline V CDR1 and CDR2: DFQATT, SNEGSKA (reference sequence). Trimming removed 2 bases from V and 1 base from J, with 14 bases in between. The CDR3 has 15 residues. The CDR3 nucleotides read TGCAGTGCTAGATCCACTTTGAGGGCGAACACTGAAGCTTTCTTT. This gives the protein CSARSTLRANTEAFF.

V usage is TRBV7-9 and J usage is TRBJ2-5; 7 nucleotides agree with TRBD2. The CDR3 has 14 residues. The V and J ends lost 2 bases and 5 bases, in that order; junction bases with no gene match: 5. Germline lookup yields CDR1 SEHNR and CDR2 FQNEAQ (reference sequence). The CDR3 is CASSLFGRMETQYF. As DNA, the CDR3 is TGTGCCAGCAGCTTATTCGGGAGGATGGAGACCCAGTACTTC.

This chain joins TRBV20-1 and TRBJ2-5; 9 bases agree with TRBD2. CDR1 and CDR2 from the germline V gene are DFQATT and SNEGSKA (reference sequence). V was pared by 6 bases and J by 5 bases, with 10 bases of the junction left unmatched. There are 14 residues in the CDR3. In DNA, the CDR3 is TGCAGTGCCCCGCCGGGACTAGCTGGGGAGACCCAGTACTTC. This encodes CSAPPGLAGETQYF.